The 5 T cell receptor beta chains in this list originate from one sample, sequenced in a study of shared clonotypes between healthy human individuals (dated by TCRdb to the early 2020s). The receptor library was made with the immunoSEQ multiplex PCR assay. In TCRdb, the immuneACCESS table is reduced to in-frame sequences with V and J assigned. These tables do not hold every clone; where another copy was compared, an unresolved V gene accounts for under half, and the others remain unexplained. Recorded for this sample are some 2.3 million clones; over 90% of them occurred a single time. About 0.37% of the sample comes from the top ten. The specimen sequenced was naive CD4+ T cells from PBMCs. The cell subset or site label for this specimen denotes: CD45RA+ positively selected. The receptors come from a young man in good health. Some clones in this sample may be carry-over from other donors' samples.

The chain combines TRBV7-2 with TRBJ2-5; 11 nucleotides align to TRBD2. This CDR3 is built from 16 residues. Germline V lookup: CDR1 SGHTA, CDR2 FQGNSA. The V gene end was trimmed by 5 bases and the J gene end by 1 base; junction bases not matched to a gene: 6. CDR3 in DNA: TGTGCCAGCAGCCCCTATAGCGGGAGGGCCCAAGAGACCCAGTACTTC. This encodes CASSPYSGRAQETQYF.

This clone was recorded only once. This chain joins TRBV4-2 and TRBJ1-1; D unclear. There are 15 residues in the CDR3. Deletions cut 0 bases from V and 4 bases from J, with 12 bases between. Germline assignment: CDR1 LGHNA and CDR2 YNFKEQ. The DNA of the CDR3 is TGTGCCAGCAGCCAAGATGCCTCGGCGAGCACTGAAGCTTTCTTT. Encoded protein: CASSQDASASTEAFF.

V usage is TRBV2 and J usage is TRBJ1-2, with TRBD1 matching 8 bases. The CDR3 contains 13 residues. The germline V gene encodes CDR1 SNHLY and CDR2 FYNNEI. Losses at the gene ends were 3 bases for V and 5 bases for J; bases not matched to a gene: 2. CDR3 coding DNA: TGTGCCAGCAGTGATCAGGGGGCTTATGGCTACACCTTC. Protein product: CASSDQGAYGYTF.

On this clone: Other nucleotide sequences from this sample produce the same CDR3. The V gene is TRBV7-2, the J gene TRBJ2-5; D is ambiguous. The germline V gene has CDR1 SGHTA and CDR2 FQGNSA. Trimming left V 0 bases short and J 3 bases short, with 5 bases between. The CDR3 sequence is 13 residues long. CDR3 sequence (DNA): TGTGCCAGCAGCTTAGCCCGGGAAGAGACCCAGTACTTC. Translated: CASSLAREETQYF.

The chain combines TRBV28 with TRBJ2-7; a possible D gene is TRBD2 (6 bases). The CDR3 runs 11 residues. Germline loops: CDR1 MDHEN, CDR2 SYDVKM. V lost 2 bases and J lost 10, with 9 bases in between. CDR3 amino acids: CASSLQRVQYF. CDR3 coding DNA: TGTGCCAGCAGTTTACAGCGGGTTCAGTACTTC.